This TCR beta chain was identified in a study of technical replicates of blood from a few donors. Libraries were prepared by immunoSEQ multiplex PCR; TCRdb keeps only in-frame clonotypes and omits some of them. The sample records over 85,000 clones, 90% to 96% being singletons. A single count supports this clone. The V end lost 0 bases, the J end lost 0 bases, and 8 bases lay between the germline ends. The length of the CDR3 is 14 residues. Germline V gives CDR1 SQVTM, CDR2 ANQGSEA. The sequenced sample consisted of T cells isolated from PBMCs. The chain recombines TRBV29-1 with TRBJ1-2; TRBD1 might be the D (5 bases). The TCR originated in a human donor in good health. CDR3 sequence reads: CSVEDPTANYGYTF. In nucleotides, the CDR3 is TGCAGCGTTGAAGACCCGACAGCTAACTATGGCTACACCTTC. Full variable domain (rest looked up from reference TRBV29-1 and TRBJ1-2): SAVISQKPSRDICQRGTSLTIQCQVDSQVTMMFWYRQQPGQSLTLIATANQGSEATYESGFVIDKFPISRPNLTFSTLTVSNMSPEDSSIYLCSVEDPTANYGYTFGSGTRLTVV.